This T cell receptor (beta chain) comes out of a study of shared clonotypes between healthy human individuals. The CDR3 has 11 amino acids. Trimming stripped 1 base from V and 14 bases from J, with 9 bases between. CDR1 SGHVS and CDR2 FQNEAQ come from the germline V gene. Sequencing was performed with immunoSEQ multiplex PCR; in TCRdb, only in-frame clones are kept and a portion is missing. This table has about 1.5 million clones, 95% to 97% appearing once. All of the donors resided in Nashville, Tennessee, and each was a Caucasian adult. The clonotype originates from a man younger than 45 in good health. The chain carries TRBV7-8 and TRBJ2-1, with D possibly TRBD1 on 5 matching bases. The sequenced sample consisted of naive CD4+ T cells sorted from blood. Subset: CD45RA+ positively selected. Written as DNA, the CDR3 is TGTGCCAGCAGCTTAGGGGGCGCGGAGTTCTTC. Amino acid sequence: CASSLGGAEFF.